Included here is one T cell receptor (beta chain) sequence, with context. Its specificity is unknown. This CDR3 region has 11 residues. CDR1 and CDR2 from the germline V gene are ENHRY and SYGVKD. Trimming took 2 bases from V and 6 from J, leaving 5 bases between them. This entry belongs to a study of identical twins. Study-level points and caveats: Findings came from cross-sectional statistics, without long-term follow-up of donors.

A single record per CDR3 protein comes from TCRdb applying MiXCR to the 5' RACE reads. This sample yields about 530,000 distinct CDR3 sequences, of which about a fifth are seen a single time; approximately 0.49% belongs to the top ten. These same records also appear under a second study, on yellow fever vaccine responses in identical twins. From that study: Twins' T cell vaccine responses reportedly looked partly convergent, partly personalized.

The rearrangement joins TRBV10-3 to TRBJ2-7; weak D call: TRBD1 (5 bases). The clonotype originates from a woman aged 18-29 years in good health. Material: CD4+ T cells sorted from blood. Written as DNA, the CDR3 is TGTGCCATCAGTGAGCAGGGCGAGCAGTACTTC. Its protein is CAISEQGEQYF.